This TCR beta chain emerged from a study of PD-L1 blockade in urothelial cancer (TCRdb year 2017). About the investigation overall: Every patient began therapy in the mid-2010s and was given atezolizumab 1,200 mg intravenously every 3 weeks. In the same patients who had TCR sequencing, pretreatment tumors also underwent whole exome sequencing and RNA sequencing. Blood samples were analyzed at two time points: 3 weeks after treatment start (second dose) and 6 weeks after treatment start. A median of about 150,000 T cells and around 81,000 unique TCRs was obtained from blood samples, and a median clonality of approximately 0.08 was observed. Pretreatment blood TCR-seq was available for under 35 patients, at least one posttreatment blood collection was obtained for about 24 patients, and tumor TCR-seq was available for about 24 patients. Durable clinical benefit was defined as a progression-free survival longer than 6 months, and TCR features were additionally tested against progression-free survival and overall survival. TCR sequencing covered pretreatment tumor samples and matched, serially collected peripheral blood taken before and after atezolizumab treatment. About 90% of the 29 patients were identified as males with urothelial cancer of bladder origin, and a prior smoking history was reported by 18 of 29 patients. Somatic, immune and clinical correlates of response to PD-L1 blockade with atezolizumab in urothelial cancer were the focus of an exploratory multi-omic analysis. Under ten patients achieved durable clinical benefit and roughly 20 did not. Patients had an ECOG performance status of 0 or 1 and had received between 0 and 3 prior chemotherapy regimens. Findings and caveats that apply to the study as a whole: Among patients with durable benefit, tumor-associated TCR clones showed greater expansion in peripheral blood 3 weeks after treatment started (n = 22, p = 0.022). Because the sample size was small (n of about 30) and many of the analyses were exploratory, the results are meant to be hypothesis-generating. Improved progression-free and overall survival was associated with having pretreatment peripheral blood TCR clonality below the median.

The germline V gene specifies MNHEY as CDR1 and SVGAGI as CDR2. The CDR3, cysteine through phenylalanine, is 15 amino acids long. The sequence is cut down to CDR3 DNA, 45 bases in frame from base 1. Trimming removed 2 bases from V and 0 bases from J, leaving 8 bases between the germline ends. Synthetic TCR analog templates were spiked into each PCR so that absolute template abundance could be estimated from read counts. TCRbeta CDR3 regions were amplified from genomic DNA with bias-controlled V and J gene primers using the immunoSEQ assay. Sequencing of rearranged TCRbeta segments was performed at approximately 20X coverage. The source study handled its data this way. Sequencing errors were corrected by clustering and CDR3s were annotated against IMGT to assign V, D and J genes. Downstream analyses used only productive TCRbeta rearrangements, leaving out any out-of-frame or stop-codon sequences. Clonality was calculated as one minus the Shannon entropy normalized by the log of the number of unique productive sequences. Clones differing between time points or between blood and tumor were identified by Fisher's exact test with Benjamini-Hochberg correction at adjusted p below 0.01. Sourced from immuneACCESS, this table was stored by TCRdb with only in-frame sequences that have V and J called. A share of the clones is absent; for the studies checked, an unresolved V gene accounts for under half, and the remainder has no known explanation. V, J and clone size were drawn from that table, and D and trimming were deduced from the DNA. The sample table shows some 100,000 clones, and approximately 91% are seen once. Just over 0.9% of the sample lies in the top ten.

Worth noting for this clone: Which antigen it targets is not known. No quality values exist for individual bases; no much larger clone is one base distant.

The cohort comprised around 30 patients with locally advanced or metastatic urothelial carcinoma treated at Memorial Sloan Kettering on a trial protocol. Peripheral blood mononuclear cells were collected pretreatment and during treatment, at between 1 and 8 total time points per patient. The Qiagen DNeasy Blood extraction kit was used to purify genomic DNA from total PBMCs and tumor samples. Collected pretreatment and during treatment, PBMCs were isolated and stored as previously described. This specimen was PBMCs, taken around atezolizumab (anti-PD-L1) treatment. Recombination linked TRBV6-5 to TRBJ1-3; a tentative D call is TRBD1 (5 bases match). The receptor was derived from a woman of 80 years or more with urothelial cancer. Here the CDR3 is given as CASSYRQGSGNTIYF. The DNA sequence reads TGTGCCAGCAGTTACAGGCAGGGCTCTGGAAACACCATATATTTT.